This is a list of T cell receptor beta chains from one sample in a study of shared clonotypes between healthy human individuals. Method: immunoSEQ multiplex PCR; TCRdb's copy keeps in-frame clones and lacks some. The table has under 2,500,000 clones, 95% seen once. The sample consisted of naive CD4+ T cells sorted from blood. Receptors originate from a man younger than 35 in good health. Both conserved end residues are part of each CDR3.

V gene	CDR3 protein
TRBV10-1	CASSESKGGLMHEQYF
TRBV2	CASSERSGNGYTF
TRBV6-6	CASSYWTGDYEQYF
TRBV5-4	CASSPRVASGNNEQFF
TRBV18	CASSQTGYNTEAFF
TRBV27	CASRGSHQTVHSPLHF
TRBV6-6	CASSYTDSNQPQHF
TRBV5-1	CASSGQAYNEQFF
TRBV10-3	CAIKQGLNTEAFF
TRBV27	CASQPYEQYF
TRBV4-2	CASSPGLAIRGSEQFF
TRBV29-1	CSVGRDRGIYEQYF
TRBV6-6	CASSPPGANVLTF
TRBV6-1	CASSDVGQGISAFF
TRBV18	CASSTTGQGNTEAFF
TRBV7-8	CASSLVTIGAGAIYNEQFF
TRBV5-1	CASSLAFETSPFF
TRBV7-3	CASSLGWTENYEQYF
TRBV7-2	CASSFDTGRNSPLHF
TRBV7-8	CASSLVGPETQYF
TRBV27	CASSLLPTAALQGTQYF
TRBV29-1	CSVREDSYEQYF
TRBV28	CASGGGTQETQYF
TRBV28	CASSLDRGGEFSYEQYF
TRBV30	CAWSYFDVTYNEQFF
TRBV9	CASSQGRTTDTQYF
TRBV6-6	CASSYPGTNSYGYTF
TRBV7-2	CASSLGGGQGYNEQFF
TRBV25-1	CASSEYPGRGETQYF
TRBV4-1	CASSQLRDTDTQYF
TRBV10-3	CAISGVGSTDTQYF
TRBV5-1	CASSSVPSGSTDTQYF
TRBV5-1	CASSLESVYAPNTGELFF
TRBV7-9	CASSLTGSTEDQYF
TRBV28	CASSFSRPGGNTEAFF
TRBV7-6	CASSFLGLAGGTFYNEQFF
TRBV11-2	CASSTYNGQTERYNEQFF
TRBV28	CASSLRDRAGNTIYF
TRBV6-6	CASSYSTVRENTEAFF
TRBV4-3	CASGMDRGHEQYF
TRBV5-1	CASRPDRDNSPLHF
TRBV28	CAGQLNEKLFF
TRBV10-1	CASSESTQGYTEAFF
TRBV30	CAWSSLGPGRGPTQYF
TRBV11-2	CASSPDRNNEQFF
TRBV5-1	CASSYDGRGETQYF
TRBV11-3	CASSIRDVEQFF
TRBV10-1	CAPSGTGTETQYF
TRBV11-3	CASSLGGDSRETQYF
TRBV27	CASSLVNSGRPDTQYF
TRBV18	CASSPPAGQETQYF
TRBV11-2	CASSYPGLAKNIQYF
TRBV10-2	CASRASGRHQETQYF
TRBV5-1	CASSDGLAYSTDTQYF